This entry concerns a single T cell receptor beta chain. Its antigen is unidentified. The data are from a study of T-cell memory formation after mild COVID-19. Overall study results and limits: Pre-infection memory harbored some responding clones, suggesting cross-reactive memory joined. Clones that contracted from day 15 to 85 were balanced CD4/CD8, while later expanders leaned CD4+.

V was pared by 0 bases and J by 6 bases, with 12 bases between. CDR1 is DFQATT and CDR2 is SNEGSKA in the germline V gene (reference sequence). The CDR3 sequence is 13 residues long. Using constant-segment primers, 5'RACE produced TCR alpha and TCR beta cDNA libraries carrying sample barcodes and UMIs. MiXCR, applied by TCRdb to the 5' RACE reads, yields one record per CDR3 protein. The sample shows hundreds of thousands of distinct CDR3 sequences, roughly 15% of them seen only once. This TCR came from a man between 18 and 35 years old who had mild COVID-19 (a few samples of this study predate the infection). Cell type and time point are not known. Sequencing input: PBMCs or a T cell subset sorted from them (not recorded which). This rearrangement joins TRBV20-1 to TRBJ2-7; D is possibly TRBD1 (5 bases). CDR3 DNA: TGCAGTGCTAGAGATCACAATGGGGCCGAGCAGTACGTC. Its translation is CSARDHNGAEQYV.